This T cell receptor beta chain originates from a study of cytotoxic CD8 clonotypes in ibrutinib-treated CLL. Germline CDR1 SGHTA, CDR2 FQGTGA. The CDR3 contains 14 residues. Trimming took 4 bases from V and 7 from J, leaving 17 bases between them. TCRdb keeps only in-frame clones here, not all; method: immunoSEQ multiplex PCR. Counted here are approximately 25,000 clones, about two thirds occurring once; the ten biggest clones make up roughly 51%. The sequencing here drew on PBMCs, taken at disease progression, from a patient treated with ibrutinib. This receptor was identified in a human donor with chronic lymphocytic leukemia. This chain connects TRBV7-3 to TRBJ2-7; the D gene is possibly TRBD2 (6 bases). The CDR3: CASSSTGSGGEQYF. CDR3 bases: TGTGCCAGCAGCTCGACGGGCTCCGGGGGAGAGCAGTACTTC.